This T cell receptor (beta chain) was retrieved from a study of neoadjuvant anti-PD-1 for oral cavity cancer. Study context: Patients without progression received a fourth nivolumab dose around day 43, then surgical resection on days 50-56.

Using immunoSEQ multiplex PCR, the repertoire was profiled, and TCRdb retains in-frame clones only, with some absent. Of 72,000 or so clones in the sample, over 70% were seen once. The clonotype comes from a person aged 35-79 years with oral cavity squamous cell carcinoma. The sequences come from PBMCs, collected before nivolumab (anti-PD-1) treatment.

The CDR3 spells CASSLGQLRETQYF. The CDR3 DNA follows: TGTGCCAGCAGCTTAGGGCAACTTAGGGAGACCCAGTACTTC. The V call is TRBV7-9, the J call TRBJ2-5; no firm D call. Trimming took 1 base from V and 5 from J, leaving 11 bases between them. The V gene's germline CDR1 is SEHNR and CDR2 FQNEAQ (reference sequence). The length of the CDR3 is 14 residues.